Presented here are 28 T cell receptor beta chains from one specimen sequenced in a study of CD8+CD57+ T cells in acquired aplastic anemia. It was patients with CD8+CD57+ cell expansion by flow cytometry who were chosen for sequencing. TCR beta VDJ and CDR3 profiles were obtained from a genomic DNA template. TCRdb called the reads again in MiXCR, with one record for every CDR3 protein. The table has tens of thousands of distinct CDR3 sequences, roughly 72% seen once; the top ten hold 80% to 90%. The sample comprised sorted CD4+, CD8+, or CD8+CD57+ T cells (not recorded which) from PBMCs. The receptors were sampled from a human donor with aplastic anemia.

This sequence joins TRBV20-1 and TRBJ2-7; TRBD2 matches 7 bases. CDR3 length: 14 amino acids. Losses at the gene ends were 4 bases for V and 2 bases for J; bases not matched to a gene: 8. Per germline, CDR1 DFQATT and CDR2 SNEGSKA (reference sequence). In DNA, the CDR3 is TGCAGTGCTATACGGGGCAGCGGGACCTACGAGCAGTACTTC. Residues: CSAIRGSGTYEQYF.

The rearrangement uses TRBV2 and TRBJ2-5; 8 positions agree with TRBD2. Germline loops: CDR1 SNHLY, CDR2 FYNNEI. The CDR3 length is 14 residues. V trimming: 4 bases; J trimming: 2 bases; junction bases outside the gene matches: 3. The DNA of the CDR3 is TGTGCCAGCAGTGCACTAGCGGAGCAAGAGACCCAGTACTTC. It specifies CASSALAEQETQYF.

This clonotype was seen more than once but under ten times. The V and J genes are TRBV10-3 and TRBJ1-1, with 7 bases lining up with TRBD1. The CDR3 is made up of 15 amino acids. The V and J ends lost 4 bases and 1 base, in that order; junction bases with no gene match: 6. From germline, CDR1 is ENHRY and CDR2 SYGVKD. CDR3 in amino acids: CAISARQGPNTEAFF. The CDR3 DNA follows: TGTGCCATCAGTGCCCGACAGGGACCGAACACTGAAGCTTTCTTT.

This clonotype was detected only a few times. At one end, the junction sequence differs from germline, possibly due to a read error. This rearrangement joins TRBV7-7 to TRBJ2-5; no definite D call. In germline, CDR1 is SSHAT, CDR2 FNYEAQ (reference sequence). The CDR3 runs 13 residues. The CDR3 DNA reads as TGTGCTAGCAGCTCAGAGCGCCAAGAGACCCAGTACTTC. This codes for CASSSERQETQYF. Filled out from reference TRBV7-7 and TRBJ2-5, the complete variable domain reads GAGVSQSPRYKVTKRGQDVTLRCDPISSHATLYWYQQALGQGPEFLTYFNYEAQPDKSGLPSDRFSAERPEGSISTLTIQRTEQRDSAMYRCASSSERQETQYFGPGTRLLVL.

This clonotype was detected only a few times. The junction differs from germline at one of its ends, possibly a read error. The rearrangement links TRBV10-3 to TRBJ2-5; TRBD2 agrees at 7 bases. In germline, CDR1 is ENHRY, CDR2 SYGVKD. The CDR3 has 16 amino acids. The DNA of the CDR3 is TGTGCCACCAGTGACCGTGGCGAGCGGGACGGAGAGACCCAGTACTTC. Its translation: CATSDRGERDGETQYF.

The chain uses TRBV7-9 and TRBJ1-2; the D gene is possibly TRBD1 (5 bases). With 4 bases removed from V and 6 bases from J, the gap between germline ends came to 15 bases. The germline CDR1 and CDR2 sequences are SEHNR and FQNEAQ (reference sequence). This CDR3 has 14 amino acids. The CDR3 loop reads CASSSQGSVHGYTF. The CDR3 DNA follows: TGTGCCAGCAGCTCCCAGGGAAGCGTACATGGCTACACCTTC.

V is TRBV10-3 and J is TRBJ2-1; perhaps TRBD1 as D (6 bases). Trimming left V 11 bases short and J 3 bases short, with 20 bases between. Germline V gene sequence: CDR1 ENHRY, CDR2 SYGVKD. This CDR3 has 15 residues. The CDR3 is CASNNPGTNYNEQFF. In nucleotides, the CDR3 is TGTGCCTCCAACAACCCCGGGACAAACTACAATGAGCAGTTCTTC.

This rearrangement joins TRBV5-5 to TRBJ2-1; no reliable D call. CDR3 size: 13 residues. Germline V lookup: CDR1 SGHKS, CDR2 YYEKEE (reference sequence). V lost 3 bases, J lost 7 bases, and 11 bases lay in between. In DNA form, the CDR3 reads TGTGCCAGCAGCTCTCTAGAGTTGAATGAGCAGTTCTTC. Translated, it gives CASSSLELNEQFF. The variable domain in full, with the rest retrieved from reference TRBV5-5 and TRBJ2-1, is DAGVTQSPTHLIKTRGQQVTLRCSPISGHKSVSWYQQVLGQGPQFIFQYYEKEERGRGNFPDRFSARQFPNYSSELNVNALLLGDSALYLCASSSLELNEQFFGPGTRLTVL.

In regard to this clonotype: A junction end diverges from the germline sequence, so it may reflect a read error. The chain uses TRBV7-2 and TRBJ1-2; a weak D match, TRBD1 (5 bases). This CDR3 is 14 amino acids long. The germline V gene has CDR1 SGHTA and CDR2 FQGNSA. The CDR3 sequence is CASSLGQGGYGHTF. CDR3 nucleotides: TGTGCCAGCAGCTTAGGGCAGGGCGGCTATGGCCACACCTTC.

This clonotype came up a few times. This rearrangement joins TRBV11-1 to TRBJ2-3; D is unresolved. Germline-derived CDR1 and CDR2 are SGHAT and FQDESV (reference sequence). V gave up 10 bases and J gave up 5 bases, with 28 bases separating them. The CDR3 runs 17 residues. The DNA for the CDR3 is TGTGCCATGCCTCCGACGGAGATTTTTTCCGTCGGAGATACGCAGTATTTT. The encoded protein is CAMPPTEIFSVGDTQYF.

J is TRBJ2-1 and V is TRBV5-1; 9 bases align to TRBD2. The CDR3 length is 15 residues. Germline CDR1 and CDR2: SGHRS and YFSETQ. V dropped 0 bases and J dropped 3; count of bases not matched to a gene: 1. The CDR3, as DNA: TGCGCCAGCAGCTTGGAACTAGCGGGCTACAATGAGCAGTTCTTC. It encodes CASSLELAGYNEQFF.

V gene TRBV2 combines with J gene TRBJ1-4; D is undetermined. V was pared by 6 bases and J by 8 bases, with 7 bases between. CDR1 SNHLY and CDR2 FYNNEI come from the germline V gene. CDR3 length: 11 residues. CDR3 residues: CASSPHEKLFF. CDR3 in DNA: TGTGCCAGCAGCCCACACGAAAAACTGTTTTTT. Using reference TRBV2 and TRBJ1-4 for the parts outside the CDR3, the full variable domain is EPEVTQTPSHQVTQMGQEVILRCVPISNHLYFYWYRQILGQKVEFLVSFYNNEISEKSEIFDDQFSVERPDGSNFTLKIRSTKLEDSAMYFCASSPHEKLFFGSGTQLSVL.

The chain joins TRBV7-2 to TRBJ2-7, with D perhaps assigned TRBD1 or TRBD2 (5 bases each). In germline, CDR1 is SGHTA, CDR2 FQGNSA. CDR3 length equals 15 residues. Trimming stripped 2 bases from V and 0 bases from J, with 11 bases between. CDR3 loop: CTSSLTWGSSYEQYF. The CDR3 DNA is TGTACCAGCAGCTTAACTTGGGGGAGCTCCTACGAGCAGTACTTC.

CDR3 in amino acids: CASSIKVNTEAFF. The CDR3 nucleotides are TGTGCCAGTAGTATAAAAGTGAACACTGAAGCTTTCTTT. The rearrangement uses TRBV19 and TRBJ1-1; D remains unclear. The CDR3 consists of 13 residues. Per germline, CDR1 LNHDA and CDR2 SQIVND (reference sequence). V was cut by 2 bases and J by 0 bases, with 4 bases left in between.

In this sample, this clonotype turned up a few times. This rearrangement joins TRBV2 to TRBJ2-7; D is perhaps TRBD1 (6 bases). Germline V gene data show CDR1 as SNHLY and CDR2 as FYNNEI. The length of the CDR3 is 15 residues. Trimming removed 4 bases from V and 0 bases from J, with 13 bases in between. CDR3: CASSGDTLSSYEQYF. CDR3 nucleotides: TGTGCCAGCAGTGGGGACACCCTATCCTCCTACGAGCAGTACTTC.

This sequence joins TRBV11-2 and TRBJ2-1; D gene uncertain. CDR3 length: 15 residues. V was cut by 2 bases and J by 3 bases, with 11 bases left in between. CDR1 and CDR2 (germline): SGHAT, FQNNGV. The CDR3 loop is CASSLIPGVYNEQFF. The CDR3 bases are TGTGCCAGCAGCTTAATTCCTGGGGTCTACAATGAGCAGTTCTTC.

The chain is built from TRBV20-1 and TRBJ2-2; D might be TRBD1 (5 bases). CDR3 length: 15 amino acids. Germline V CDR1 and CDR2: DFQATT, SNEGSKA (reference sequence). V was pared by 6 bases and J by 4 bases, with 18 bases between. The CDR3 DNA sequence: TGCAGTGCCAGAACCCCCTGGGGCCGCACCGGGGAGCTGTTTTTT. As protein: CSARTPWGRTGELFF.

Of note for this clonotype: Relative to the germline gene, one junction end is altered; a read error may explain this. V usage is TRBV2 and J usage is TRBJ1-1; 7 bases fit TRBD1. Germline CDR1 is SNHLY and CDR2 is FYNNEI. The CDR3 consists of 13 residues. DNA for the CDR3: TGTGCCAGCGGCCGGGACAGTCACACTGAAGTTTTCTTT. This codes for CASGRDSHTEVFF.

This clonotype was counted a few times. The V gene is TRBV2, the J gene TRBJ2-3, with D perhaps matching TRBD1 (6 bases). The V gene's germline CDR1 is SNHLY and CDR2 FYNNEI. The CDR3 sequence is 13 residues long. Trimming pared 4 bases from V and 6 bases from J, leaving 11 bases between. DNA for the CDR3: TGTGCCAGCAGTGTTCCAGGGGCGGATACGCAGTATTTT. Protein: CASSVPGADTQYF.

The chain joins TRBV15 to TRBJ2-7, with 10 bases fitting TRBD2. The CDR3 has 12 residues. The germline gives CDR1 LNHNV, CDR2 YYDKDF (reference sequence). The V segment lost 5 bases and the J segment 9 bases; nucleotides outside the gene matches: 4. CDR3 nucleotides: TGTGCCACCAGCGGAAGCGGGGGGGGGCAGTACTTC. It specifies CATSGSGGGQYF.

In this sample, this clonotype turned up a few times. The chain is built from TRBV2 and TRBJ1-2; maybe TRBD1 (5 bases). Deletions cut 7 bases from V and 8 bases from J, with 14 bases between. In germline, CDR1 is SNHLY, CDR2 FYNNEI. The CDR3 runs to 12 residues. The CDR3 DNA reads TGTGCCAGCATGGGGCAGGGAGGGGGCTACACCTTC. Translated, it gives CASMGQGGGYTF.

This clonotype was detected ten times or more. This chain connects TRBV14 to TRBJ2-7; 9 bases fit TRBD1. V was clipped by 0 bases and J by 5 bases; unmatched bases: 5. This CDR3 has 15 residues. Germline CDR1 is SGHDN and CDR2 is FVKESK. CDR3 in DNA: TGTGCCAGCAGCCAAGAAGGGACAGGGTACCACGAGCAGTACTTC. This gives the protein CASSQEGTGYHEQYF.

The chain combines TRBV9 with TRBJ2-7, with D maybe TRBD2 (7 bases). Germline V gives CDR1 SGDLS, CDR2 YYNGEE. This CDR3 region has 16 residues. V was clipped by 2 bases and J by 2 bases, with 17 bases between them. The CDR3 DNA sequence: TGTGCCAGCAGCGTGAGGGGGGGATGGGAACCCTACGAGCAGTACTTC. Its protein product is CASSVRGGWEPYEQYF.

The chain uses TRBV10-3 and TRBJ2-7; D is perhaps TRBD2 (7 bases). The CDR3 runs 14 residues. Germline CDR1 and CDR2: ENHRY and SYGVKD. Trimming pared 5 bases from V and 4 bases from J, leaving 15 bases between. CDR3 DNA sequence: TGTGCCATCAGTTCTAGCGGAGGGGGTTACGAGCAGTACTTC. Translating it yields CAISSSGGGYEQYF.

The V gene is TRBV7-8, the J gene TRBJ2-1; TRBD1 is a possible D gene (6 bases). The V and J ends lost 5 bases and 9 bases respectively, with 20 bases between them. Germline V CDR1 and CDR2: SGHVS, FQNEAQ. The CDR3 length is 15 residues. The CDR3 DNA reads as TGTGCCAGCAGCACCCCAGGGGCCGCAACCAGTGAGCAGTTCTTC. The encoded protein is CASSTPGAATSEQFF.

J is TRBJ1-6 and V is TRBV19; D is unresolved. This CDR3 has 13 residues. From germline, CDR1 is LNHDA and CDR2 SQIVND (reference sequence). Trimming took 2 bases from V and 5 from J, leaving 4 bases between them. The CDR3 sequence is CASSIRDNSPLHF. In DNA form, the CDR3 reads TGTGCCAGTAGTATACGGGATAATTCACCCCTCCACTTT.

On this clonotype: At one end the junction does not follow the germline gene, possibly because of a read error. CDR3 coding DNA: TGTGCCAGCAGTTCGGGCCGGGACAATACCTTC. Translated, it gives CASSSGRDNTF. V gene TRBV7-9 combines with J gene TRBJ2-7; D possibly corresponds to TRBD1 (6 bases). This CDR3 is built from 11 residues. Per the germline V gene, CDR1 is SEHNR and CDR2 is FQNEAQ (reference sequence).

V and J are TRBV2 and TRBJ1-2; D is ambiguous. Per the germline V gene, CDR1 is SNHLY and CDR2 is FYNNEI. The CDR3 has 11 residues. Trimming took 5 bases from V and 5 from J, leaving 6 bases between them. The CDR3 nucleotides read TGTGCCAGCAGTTCACGGTATGGCTACACCTTC. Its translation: CASSSRYGYTF.